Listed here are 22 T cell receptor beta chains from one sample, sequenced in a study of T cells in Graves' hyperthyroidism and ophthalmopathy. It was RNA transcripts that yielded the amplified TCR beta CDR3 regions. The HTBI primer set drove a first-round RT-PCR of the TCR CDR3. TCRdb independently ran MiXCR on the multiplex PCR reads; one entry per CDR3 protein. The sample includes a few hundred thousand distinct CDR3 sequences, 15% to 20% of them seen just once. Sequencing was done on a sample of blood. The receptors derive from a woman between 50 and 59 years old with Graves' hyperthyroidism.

CDR3 in amino acids: CASRGQGTSEQYF. The CDR3, as DNA: TGTGCCAGCAGGGGACAGGGAACTAGCGAGCAGTACTTC. The V and J genes are TRBV28 and TRBJ2-7, with 9 bases fitting TRBD1. The CDR3 consists of 13 residues. Unmatched junction bases numbered 6, after V lost 6 bases and J lost 6 bases. The germline gives CDR1 MDHEN, CDR2 SYDVKM.

The CDR3 spells CASTPLRTRDTGELFF. Written as DNA, the CDR3 is TGCGCCAGCACCCCTCTTCGGACACGGGACACCGGGGAGCTGTTTTTT. This chain joins TRBV5-1 and TRBJ2-2; D possibly corresponds to TRBD1 (5 bases). Trimming cost V 6 bases and J 3 bases, with 18 bases left between them. CDR3 length: 16 amino acids. The germline V gene has CDR1 SGHRS and CDR2 YFSETQ.

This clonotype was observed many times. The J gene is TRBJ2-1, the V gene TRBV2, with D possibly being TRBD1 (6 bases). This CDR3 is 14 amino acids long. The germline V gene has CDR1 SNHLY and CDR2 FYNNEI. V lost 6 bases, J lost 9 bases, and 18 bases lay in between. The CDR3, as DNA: TGTGCCAGCAGACTGTCCTTGACAGGTAGTGAGCAGTTCTTC. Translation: CASRLSLTGSEQFF. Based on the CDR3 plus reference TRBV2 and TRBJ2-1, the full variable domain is EPEVTQTPSHQVTQMGQEVILRCVPISNHLYFYWYRQILGQKVEFLVSFYNNEISEKSEIFDDQFSVERPDGSNFTLKIRSTKLEDSAMYFCASRLSLTGSEQFFGPGTRLTVL.

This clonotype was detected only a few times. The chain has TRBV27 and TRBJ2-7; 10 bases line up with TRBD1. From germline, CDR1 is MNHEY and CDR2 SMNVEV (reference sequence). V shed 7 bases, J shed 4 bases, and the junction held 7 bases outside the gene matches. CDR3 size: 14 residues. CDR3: CASKGAGQGYEQYF. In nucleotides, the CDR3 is TGTGCCAGCAAGGGCGCGGGACAGGGGTACGAGCAGTACTTC.

CDR3 in amino acids: CASSVAAGTANTGELFF. As DNA, the CDR3 is TGTGCCAGCAGCGTAGCTGCAGGGACAGCGAACACCGGGGAGCTGTTTTTT. The chain combines TRBV9 with TRBJ2-2; 7 bases match TRBD1. Trimming removed 0 bases from V and 0 bases from J; junction bases left unmatched: 5. Germline V lookup: CDR1 SGDLS, CDR2 YYNGEE. The CDR3 has 17 amino acids.

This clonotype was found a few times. CDR3 residues: CASSEQGKFQFF. Written as DNA, the CDR3 is TGTGCCAGCAGTGAACAGGGAAAATTTCAGTTCTTC. The chain combines TRBV2 with TRBJ2-1, with TRBD1 as a possible D gene (5 bases). Between the trimmed V and J ends, which lost 2 bases and 13 bases, there was a span of 12 bases. This CDR3 comprises 12 residues. Germline loops: CDR1 SNHLY, CDR2 FYNNEI.

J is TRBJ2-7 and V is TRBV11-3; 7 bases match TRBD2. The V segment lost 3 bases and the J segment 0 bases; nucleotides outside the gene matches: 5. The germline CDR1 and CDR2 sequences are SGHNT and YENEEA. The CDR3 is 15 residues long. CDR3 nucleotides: TGTGCCAGCAGCTTCATTCGCGGGAGCTCCTACGAGCAGTACTTC. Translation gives CASSFIRGSSYEQYF.

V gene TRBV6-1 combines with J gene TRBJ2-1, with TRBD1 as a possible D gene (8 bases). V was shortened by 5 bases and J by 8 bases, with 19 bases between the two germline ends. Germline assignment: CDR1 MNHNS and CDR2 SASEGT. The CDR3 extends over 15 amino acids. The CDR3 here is CASSIQGEGYDEQFF. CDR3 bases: TGTGCCAGCAGTATACAGGGGGAGGGGTACGATGAGCAGTTCTTC.

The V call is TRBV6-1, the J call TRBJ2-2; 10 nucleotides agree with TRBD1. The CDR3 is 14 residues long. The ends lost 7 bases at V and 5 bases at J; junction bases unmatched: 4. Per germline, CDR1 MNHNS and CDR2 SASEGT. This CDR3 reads CASNWDRGTGELFF. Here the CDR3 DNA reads TGTGCCAGCAATTGGGACAGGGGAACCGGGGAGCTGTTTTTT.

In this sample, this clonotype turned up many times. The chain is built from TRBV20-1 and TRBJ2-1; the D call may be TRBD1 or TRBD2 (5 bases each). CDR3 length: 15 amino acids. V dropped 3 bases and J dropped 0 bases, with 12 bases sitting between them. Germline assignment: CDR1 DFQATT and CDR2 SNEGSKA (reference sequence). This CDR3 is CSASRDESSYNEQFF. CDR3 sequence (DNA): TGCAGTGCTAGCCGGGACGAGAGCTCCTACAATGAGCAGTTCTTC.

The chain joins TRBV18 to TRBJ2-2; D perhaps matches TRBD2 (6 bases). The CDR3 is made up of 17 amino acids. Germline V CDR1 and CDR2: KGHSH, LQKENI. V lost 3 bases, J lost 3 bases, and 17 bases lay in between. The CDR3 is CASSPLRAGSDTGELFF. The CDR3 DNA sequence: TGTGCCAGCTCACCCCTCCGCGCCGGGAGCGACACCGGGGAGCTGTTTTTT.

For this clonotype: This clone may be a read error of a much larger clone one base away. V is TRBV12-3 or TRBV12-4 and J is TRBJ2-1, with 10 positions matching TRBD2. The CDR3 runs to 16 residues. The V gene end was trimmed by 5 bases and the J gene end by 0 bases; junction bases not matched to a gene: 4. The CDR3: CASSQAGGSSYNEQFF. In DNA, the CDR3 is TGTGCCAGCAGTCAAGCGGGGGGGAGCTCCTACAATGAGCAGTTCTTC.

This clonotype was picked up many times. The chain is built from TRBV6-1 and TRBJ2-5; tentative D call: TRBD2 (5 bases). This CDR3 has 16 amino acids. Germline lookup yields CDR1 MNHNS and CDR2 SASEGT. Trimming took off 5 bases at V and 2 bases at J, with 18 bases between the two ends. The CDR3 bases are TGTGCCAGCAGTCTTGGGTTGGCTAGCAGTCAAGAGACCCAGTACTTC. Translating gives CASSLGLASSQETQYF.

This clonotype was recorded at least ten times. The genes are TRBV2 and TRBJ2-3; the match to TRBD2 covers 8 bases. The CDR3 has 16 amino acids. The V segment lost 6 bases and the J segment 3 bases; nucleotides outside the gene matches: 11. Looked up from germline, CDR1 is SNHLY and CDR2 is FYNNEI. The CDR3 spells CASRPPSGGETDTQYF. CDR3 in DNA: TGTGCCAGCAGACCACCGAGCGGGGGAGAGACAGATACGCAGTATTTT.

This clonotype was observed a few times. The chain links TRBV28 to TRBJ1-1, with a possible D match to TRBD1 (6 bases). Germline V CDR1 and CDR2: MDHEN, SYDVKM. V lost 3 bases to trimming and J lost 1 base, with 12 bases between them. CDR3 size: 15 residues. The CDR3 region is CASSFFLGGNTEAFF. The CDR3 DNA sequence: TGTGCCAGCAGTTTTTTTTTAGGGGGGAACACTGAAGCTTTCTTT.

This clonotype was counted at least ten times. In nucleotides, the CDR3 is TGTGCCAGCAGCCAAGATATGGCAGGGAGGGAGCAGTACTTC. Residues: CASSQDMAGREQYF. The J gene is TRBJ2-7, the V gene TRBV3-1, with TRBD2 as a possible D gene (6 bases). Germline V lookup: CDR1 LGHDT, CDR2 YNNKEL (reference sequence). The CDR3 sequence is 14 residues long. Trimming took 0 bases from V and 7 from J, leaving 13 bases between them.

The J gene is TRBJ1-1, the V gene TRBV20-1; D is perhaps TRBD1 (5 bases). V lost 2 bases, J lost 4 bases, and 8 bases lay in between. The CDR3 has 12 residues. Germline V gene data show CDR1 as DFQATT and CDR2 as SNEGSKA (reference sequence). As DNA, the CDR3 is TGCAGTGCTAGACAGGGTATCACTGAAGCTTTCTTT. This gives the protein CSARQGITEAFF.

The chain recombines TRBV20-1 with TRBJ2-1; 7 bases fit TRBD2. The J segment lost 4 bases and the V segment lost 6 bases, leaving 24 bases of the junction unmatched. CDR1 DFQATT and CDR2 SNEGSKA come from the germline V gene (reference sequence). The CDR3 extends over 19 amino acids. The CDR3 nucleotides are TGCAGTGCCATCCCCCCCGCTCCGGTCGGGGGGAGTTCGTACAATGAGCAGTTCTTC. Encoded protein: CSAIPPAPVGGSSYNEQFF.

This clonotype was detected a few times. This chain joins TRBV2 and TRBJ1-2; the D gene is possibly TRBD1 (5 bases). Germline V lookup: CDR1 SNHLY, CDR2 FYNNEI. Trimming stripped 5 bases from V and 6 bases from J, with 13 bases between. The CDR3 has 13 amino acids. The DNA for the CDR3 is TGTGCCAGCAGTACGCGGGGCACCAATGGCTACACCTTC. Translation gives CASSTRGTNGYTF.

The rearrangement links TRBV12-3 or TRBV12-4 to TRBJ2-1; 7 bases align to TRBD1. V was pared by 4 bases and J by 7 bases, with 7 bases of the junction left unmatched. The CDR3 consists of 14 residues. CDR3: CASSSLDRSNEQFF. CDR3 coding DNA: TGTGCCAGCAGTTCTCTGGACAGGTCTAATGAGCAGTTCTTC.

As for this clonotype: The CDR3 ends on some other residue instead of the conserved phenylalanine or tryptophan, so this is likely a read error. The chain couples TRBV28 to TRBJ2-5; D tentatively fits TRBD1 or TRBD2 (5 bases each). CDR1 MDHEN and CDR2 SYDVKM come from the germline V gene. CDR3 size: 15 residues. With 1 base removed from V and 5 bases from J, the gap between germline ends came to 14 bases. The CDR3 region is CASSLSPRGRETQYL. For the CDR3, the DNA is TGTGCCAGCAGTTTATCCCCCCGGGGCAGGGAGACCCAGTACCTC.

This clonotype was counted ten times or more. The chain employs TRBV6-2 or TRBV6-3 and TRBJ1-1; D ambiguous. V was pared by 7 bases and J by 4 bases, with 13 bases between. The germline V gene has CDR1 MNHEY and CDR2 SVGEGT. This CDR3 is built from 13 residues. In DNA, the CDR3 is TGTGCCAGCACGCTCGGGGTCACCACTGAAGCTTTCTTT. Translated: CASTLGVTTEAFF.